The 25 T cell receptor beta chains in this list originate from one sample, sequenced in a study of cytomegalovirus exposure and HLA in healthy donors. PCR primers comprised 60 Vbeta and 13 Jbeta primers. The protocol was immunoSEQ multiplex PCR, while the TCRdb copy is restricted to in-frame clones and leaves out a portion. The repertoire holds around 140,000 clones, with 82% as singletons. Sequenced input: PBMCs. These receptors all stem from a man aged 18 to 30 in good health and CMV-seropositive.

This clone has only one observation. V and J are TRBV27 and TRBJ2-7; 13 bases agree with TRBD2. Germline lookup yields CDR1 MNHEY and CDR2 SMNVEV (reference sequence). J was trimmed by 2 bases and V by 4 bases; bases with no gene match: 5. The CDR3 is made up of 16 amino acids. The CDR3 loop reads CASSSPGTSGTYEQYF. The CDR3, as DNA: TGTGCCAGCAGTTCCCCCGGGACTAGCGGGACCTACGAGCAGTACTTC.

The CDR3 sequence: CASSPTSFHYNEQFF. Written as DNA, the CDR3 is TGTGCCAGCAGTCCTACTAGTTTTCACTACAATGAGCAGTTCTTC. This chain joins TRBV27 and TRBJ2-1; D is perhaps TRBD2 (5 bases). The V end was cut by 5 bases, the J end by 3 bases, with 14 bases between. Germline V gene data show CDR1 as MNHEY and CDR2 as SMNVEV (reference sequence). The CDR3 length is 15 residues.

The count of this clone is one. The chain links TRBV2 to TRBJ1-5, with D possibly TRBD1 on 5 matching bases. The CDR3 loop spans 13 amino acids. The germline gives CDR1 SNHLY, CDR2 FYNNEI. V lost 8 bases and J 6 bases, leaving 14 bases between the germline ends. CDR3 protein: CASLGGSGQPQHF. DNA for the CDR3: TGTGCCAGCCTGGGGGGAAGTGGTCAGCCCCAGCATTTT.

This chain connects TRBV18 to TRBJ1-4; 8 nucleotides match TRBD1. Trimming took 3 bases from V and 8 from J; bases not matched to a gene: 11. The CDR3 length is 16 residues. The germline gives CDR1 KGHSH, CDR2 LQKENI. The CDR3 DNA is TGTGCCAGCTCACCGACAGGGGTAAAGATGCTCGAAAAACTGTTTTTT. It encodes CASSPTGVKMLEKLFF.

Notes on this clone: Germline and junction disagree at one end, which may indicate a read error. This sequence joins TRBV5-3 and TRBJ1-2, with 8 nucleotides matching TRBD1. TRBV5-3 is flagged as an ORF with uncertain function. The CDR3 length is 14 residues. CDR3 region: CARSLTLNYYRGAF. DNA for the CDR3: TGTGCCAGAAGCTTGACATTAAATTATTACAGGGGGGCCTTC.

The chain combines TRBV7-8 with TRBJ1-5, with unresolved D. CDR3 length: 16 amino acids. V lost 4 bases and J lost 2, with 15 bases in between. Germline CDR1 SGHVS, CDR2 FQNEAQ. CDR3 in DNA: TGTGCCAGCAGCTCGAGCGAGGGCTATGGCAATCAGCCCCAGCATTTT. Translated: CASSSSEGYGNQPQHF. The entire variable domain, with the rest obtained from reference TRBV7-8 and TRBJ1-5, is as follows: GAGVSQSPRYKVAKRGQDVALRCDPISGHVSLFWYQQALGQGPEFLTYFQNEAQLDKSGLPSDRFFAERPEGSVSTLKIQRTQQEDSAVYLCASSSSEGYGNQPQHFGDGTRLSIL.

The chain employs TRBV19 and TRBJ1-5; no clear D. This CDR3 is built from 14 residues. The ends were cut back, 3 bases at V and 6 bases at J, with 12 bases in the middle. Germline assignment: CDR1 LNHDA and CDR2 SQIVND (reference sequence). CDR3 residues: CASSMNYESQPQHF. The DNA for the CDR3 is TGTGCCAGTAGTATGAATTACGAGAGTCAGCCCCAGCATTTT.

The J gene is TRBJ2-7, the V gene TRBV23-1; 15 positions match TRBD2. TRBV23-1 is flagged as an ORF with uncertain function. V trimming: 0 bases; J trimming: 2 bases; junction bases outside the gene matches: 11. The CDR3 consists of 20 residues. CDR3 nucleotides: TGCGCCAGCAGTCAATCGATGGGGACTAGCGGGAGGAATCTCGCCTACGAGCAGTACTTC. Protein: CASSQSMGTSGRNLAYEQYF.

The rearrangement uses TRBV6-1 and TRBJ2-3; perhaps TRBD1 as D (6 bases). The germline V gene has CDR1 MNHNS and CDR2 SASEGT. CDR3 length: 15 residues. V lost 8 bases and J lost 3, with 18 bases in between. The CDR3 bases are TGTGCCAGCTTGAAGTGGGCAGGGGAGACAGATACGCAGTATTTT. Amino acids: CASLKWAGETDTQYF.

The V gene is TRBV5-1, the J gene TRBJ1-1; 11 bases are a match to TRBD1. Germline V lookup: CDR1 SGHRS, CDR2 YFSETQ. After removal of 3 bases from V and 4 bases from J, the junction contained 2 bases not matched to a gene. The CDR3 extends over 14 amino acids. CDR3 coding DNA: TGCGCCAGCAGCTCGGGACAGGGGGTCACTGAAGCTTTCTTT. Translating gives CASSSGQGVTEAFF.

The genes are TRBV14 and TRBJ2-2; D not resolved. CDR1 is SGHDN, CDR2 FVKESK, per germline. V was pared by 3 bases and J by 7 bases, with 12 bases between. The CDR3 covers 14 residues. CDR3 amino acids: CASSHYRLNGELFF. CDR3 sequence (DNA): TGTGCCAGCAGCCATTATAGATTAAACGGGGAGCTGTTTTTT. The full variable domain, in which reference TRBV14 and TRBJ2-2 provide the parts outside the CDR3, is EAGVTQFPSHSVIEKGQTVTLRCDPISGHDNLYWYRRVMGKEIKFLLHFVKESKQDESGMPNNRFLAERTGGTYSTLKVQPAELEDSGVYFCASSHYRLNGELFFGEGSRLTVL.

Only a few counts were recorded for this clone. The CDR3 nucleotides are TGCAGCGTTGGACGTAGTCCGGGAAAAGAGACCCAGTACTTC. Translated: CSVGRSPGKETQYF. The V gene is TRBV29-1, the J gene TRBJ2-5, with a possible D match to TRBD2 (5 bases). V shed 4 bases and J shed 3 bases, with 15 bases lying between them. Germline CDR1 and CDR2: SQVTM and ANQGSEA. This CDR3 spans 14 amino acids.

The rearrangement joins TRBV2 to TRBJ2-5; D is uncertain. V was clipped by 0 bases and J by 5 bases, with 13 bases between them. The germline gives CDR1 SNHLY, CDR2 FYNNEI. This CDR3 has 15 residues. The DNA for the CDR3 is TGTGCCAGCAGTGAAGCGCGAAGCACTCCCGAGACCCAGTACTTC. This gives the protein CASSEARSTPETQYF.

The rearrangement links TRBV11-2 to TRBJ2-5, with TRBD2 identical over 8 bases. Per germline, CDR1 SGHAT and CDR2 FQNNGV. V trimming: 5 bases; J trimming: 3 bases; junction bases outside the gene matches: 5. The CDR3 runs 14 residues. The CDR3 DNA reads as TGTGCCAGCAGCGCTTGGCGGGGGGAAGAGACCCAGTACTTC. This encodes CASSAWRGEETQYF.

The chain uses TRBV9 and TRBJ1-1, with D possibly TRBD1 on 5 matching bases. The germline V and J ends were trimmed by 0 bases and 2 bases, with 8 bases remaining between them. This CDR3 has 14 amino acids. CDR1 is SGDLS and CDR2 is YYNGEE in the germline V gene. CDR3 region: CASSVEGFNTEAFF. CDR3 coding DNA: TGTGCCAGCAGCGTAGAGGGGTTTAACACTGAAGCTTTCTTT.

The rearrangement uses TRBV4-2 and TRBJ1-2, with 9 bases identical to TRBD1. Germline assignment: CDR1 LGHNA and CDR2 YNFKEQ. The length of the CDR3 is 15 residues. The V segment lost 4 bases and the J segment 8 bases; nucleotides outside the gene matches: 11. CDR3 DNA sequence: TGTGCCAGCAGCCCGCTGGGACAGGGAGTTTGGGGCTACACCTTC. This sequence encodes CASSPLGQGVWGYTF.

The chain uses TRBV19 and TRBJ1-1; D possibly corresponds to TRBD1 (6 bases). V gave up 1 base and J gave up 1 base, with 7 bases separating them. The CDR3 is 14 residues long. The V gene's germline CDR1 is LNHDA and CDR2 SQIVND (reference sequence). Here the CDR3 DNA reads TGTGCCAGTAGTATAGGGACAGCGAACACTGAAGCTTTCTTT. Translating it yields CASSIGTANTEAFF.

The chain links TRBV27 to TRBJ2-7, with D hard to call. CDR3 size: 14 residues. The germline gives CDR1 MNHEY, CDR2 SMNVEV (reference sequence). The V gene lost 3 bases and the J gene lost 8 bases, with 17 bases spanning the gap. The CDR3 loop is CASSFQLSDGQQYF. CDR3 in DNA: TGTGCCAGCAGTTTTCAGCTTTCGGATGGGCAGCAGTACTTC.

The rearrangement uses TRBV29-1 and TRBJ1-4; 8 bases are a match to TRBD1. V trimming: 1 base; J trimming: 7 bases; junction bases outside the gene matches: 2. The CDR3 runs 13 residues. The germline gives CDR1 SQVTM, CDR2 ANQGSEA. The CDR3 loop reads CSVEGDRGEKLFF. DNA for the CDR3: TGCAGCGTTGAAGGAGACAGGGGTGAAAAACTGTTTTTT.

This rearrangement joins TRBV13 to TRBJ2-7, with a weak D call TRBD2 (6 bases). CDR1 and CDR2 (germline): PRHDT, FYEKMQ (reference sequence). The CDR3 runs to 16 residues. V was clipped by 5 bases and J by 0 bases, with 17 bases between them. The CDR3 spells CASSAREDLISYEQYF. In nucleotides, the CDR3 is TGTGCCAGCAGCGCAAGGGAGGACTTAATCTCCTACGAGCAGTACTTC.

The chain carries TRBV15 and TRBJ1-5, with 11 nucleotides matching TRBD1. The germline CDR1 and CDR2 sequences are LNHNV and YYDKDF (reference sequence). V shed 5 bases and J 5 bases; nucleotides not matched to a gene: 8. The CDR3 has 16 amino acids. CDR3 DNA sequence: TGTGCCACCAGCGGCGGACAGGGGGCTTTAGATCAGCCCCAGCATTTT. It yields the protein CATSGGQGALDQPQHF.

This chain uses TRBV20-1 with TRBJ2-2; no clear D gene. This CDR3 spans 11 amino acids. CDR1 and CDR2 from the germline V gene are DFQATT and SNEGSKA (reference sequence). V lost 3 bases, J lost 9 bases, and 8 bases lay in between. The chain's CDR3 is CSASNYRELFF. In DNA, the CDR3 is TGCAGTGCTAGTAACTACAGGGAGCTGTTTTTT.

The V and J genes are TRBV9 and TRBJ2-1; 14 bases are shared with TRBD2. The CDR3 is made up of 17 amino acids. Germline CDR1 is SGDLS and CDR2 is YYNGEE. The junction had 10 bases not matched to a gene; V was cut back by 4 bases and J by 7 bases. In nucleotides, the CDR3 is TGTGCCAGCAGCTCAACCGGGACTAGCGGGAGAGGTAATGAGCAGTTCTTC. As protein: CASSSTGTSGRGNEQFF.

This chain links TRBV4-2 with TRBJ2-2; 13 bases are shared with TRBD2. In germline, CDR1 is LGHNA, CDR2 YNFKEQ. This CDR3 is 16 amino acids long. J lost 4 bases, V lost 1 base, and 0 bases had no gene match. CDR3 in amino acids: CASSQGLAGGTGELFF. CDR3 nucleotides: TGTGCCAGCAGCCAAGGACTAGCGGGAGGCACCGGGGAGCTGTTTTTT.

This chain joins TRBV6-5 and TRBJ1-5; 7 bases line up with TRBD1. Germline CDR1 is MNHEY and CDR2 is SVGAGI. The CDR3 consists of 16 residues. The V gene end was trimmed by 3 bases and the J gene end by 6 bases; junction bases not matched to a gene: 11. CDR3 residues: CASSYNRQGWPQPQHF. CDR3 in DNA: TGTGCCAGCAGTTATAATAGACAGGGTTGGCCTCAGCCCCAGCATTTT.